The rows below give T cell receptor beta chains drawn from one sample of a study of vaccination and CD4 T cells after COVID-19. These receptors have no identified antigens. One entry per CDR3 protein, called by TCRdb with MiXCR from the PCR reads. The sample holds roughly 20,000 distinct CDR3 sequences, less than 60% seen once. The sample taken for sequencing was CD4+ T cells from blood, cultured in vitro. Receptors originate from a human donor who had recovered from COVID-19. Each CDR3 is given with its conserved first and last residue. Each record gives: D gene, clone size, J gene, V gene, CDR3 protein, CDR3 DNA. D genes are given only for firm matches. A clone size is listed for some rows: how often the clone was seen (once, few, many), or a class if it is expanded.

d_gene: NA
abundance: NA
j_gene: TRBJ2-1
v_gene: TRBV2
CDR3aa: CASSDFNEQFF
CDR3nt: TGTGCCAGCAGTGATTTCAATGAGCAGTTCTTC

d_gene: TRBD2
abundance: NA
j_gene: TRBJ2-5
v_gene: TRBV27
CDR3aa: CASSLAGGGKTQYF
CDR3nt: TGTGCCAGCAGTTTGGCGGGGGGCGGAAAGACCCAGTACTTC

d_gene: NA
abundance: NA
j_gene: TRBJ2-5
v_gene: TRBV10-3
CDR3aa: CAISEPRETQYF
CDR3nt: TGTGCCATCAGTGAGCCGCGAGAGACCCAGTACTTC

d_gene: NA
abundance: NA
j_gene: TRBJ2-2
v_gene: TRBV28
CDR3aa: CAAAAGTLNTGELFF
CDR3nt: TGTGCGGCGGCAGCAGGGACATTGAACACCGGGGAGCTGTTTTTT

d_gene: NA
abundance: NA
j_gene: TRBJ1-1
v_gene: TRBV7-6
CDR3aa: CASSLDRDTEAFF
CDR3nt: TGTGCCAGCAGCTTAGACAGGGACACTGAAGCTTTCTTT

d_gene: NA
abundance: NA
j_gene: TRBJ2-2
v_gene: TRBV20-1
CDR3aa: CSARDPAANTGELFF
CDR3nt: TGCAGTGCTAGAGATCCTGCAGCTAACACCGGGGAGCTGTTTTTT

d_gene: NA
abundance: NA
j_gene: TRBJ1-1
v_gene: TRBV25-1
CDR3aa: CASSALDRLNTEAFF
CDR3nt: TGTGCCAGCAGTGCCCTCGACAGATTGAACACTGAAGCTTTCTTT

d_gene: TRBD1
abundance: NA
j_gene: TRBJ2-5
v_gene: TRBV19
CDR3aa: CASTSGTGIEAQYF
CDR3nt: TGTGCCAGTACCTCCGGGACAGGGATAGAGGCCCAGTACTTC

d_gene: TRBD2
abundance: NA
j_gene: TRBJ2-5
v_gene: TRBV20-1
CDR3aa: CSAQRGASGSVRETQYF
CDR3nt: TGCAGTGCTCAAAGGGGGGCTAGCGGGAGCGTGCGAGAGACCCAGTACTTC

d_gene: NA
abundance: NA
j_gene: TRBJ2-3
v_gene: TRBV12-3/TRBV12-4
CDR3aa: CASSRMTPDTQYF
CDR3nt: TGTGCCAGCAGTCGAATGACTCCAGATACGCAGTATTTT

d_gene: TRBD2
abundance: NA
j_gene: TRBJ2-7
v_gene: TRBV20-1
CDR3aa: CSASPMAGGVYEQYF
CDR3nt: TGCAGTGCTAGCCCCATGGCGGGAGGGGTCTACGAGCAGTACTTC

d_gene: NA
abundance: NA
j_gene: TRBJ2-4
v_gene: TRBV7-9
CDR3aa: CASSFPQGLAKNIQYF
CDR3nt: TGTGCCAGCAGCTTCCCCCAGGGCTTAGCCAAAAACATTCAGTACTTC

d_gene: TRBD1
abundance: NA
j_gene: TRBJ2-3
v_gene: TRBV15
CDR3aa: CTTSRKQGAGTDTQYF
CDR3nt: TGTACCACCAGCAGAAAACAGGGGGCCGGTACAGATACGCAGTATTTT

d_gene: NA
abundance: NA
j_gene: TRBJ2-2
v_gene: TRBV15
CDR3aa: CATSGPLNTGELFF
CDR3nt: TGTGCCACATCGGGGCCTCTGAACACCGGGGAGCTGTTTTTT

d_gene: TRBD2
abundance: NA
j_gene: TRBJ2-2
v_gene: TRBV2
CDR3aa: CASSPISGAAGELFF
CDR3nt: TGTGCCAGCAGTCCGATTAGCGGGGCGGCCGGGGAGCTGTTTTTT

d_gene: NA
abundance: few
j_gene: TRBJ1-2
v_gene: TRBV6-1
CDR3aa: CASSPGGGSNYGYTF
CDR3nt: TGTGCCAGCAGTCCCGGAGGGGGGTCCAACTATGGCTACACCTTC

d_gene: NA
abundance: NA
j_gene: TRBJ1-6
v_gene: TRBV9
CDR3aa: CASSVAGFDNSPLHF
CDR3nt: TGTGCCAGCAGCGTAGCCGGTTTCGATAATTCACCCCTCCACTTT

d_gene: TRBD2
abundance: few
j_gene: TRBJ2-3
v_gene: TRBV5-1
CDR3aa: CASSWGLAGRTDTQYF
CDR3nt: TGCGCCAGCAGCTGGGGACTAGCGGGACGTACAGATACGCAGTATTTT

d_gene: NA
abundance: NA
j_gene: TRBJ2-1
v_gene: TRBV7-2
CDR3aa: CASSFSGHTYNEQFF
CDR3nt: TGTGCCAGCAGCTTTAGCGGCCATACCTACAATGAGCAGTTCTTC

d_gene: NA
abundance: NA
j_gene: TRBJ1-1
v_gene: TRBV6-2/TRBV6-3
CDR3aa: CASRAVRVMWAEAFF
CDR3nt: TGTGCCAGCAGGGCCGTCAGGGTAATGTGGGCTGAAGCTTTCTTT

d_gene: NA
abundance: NA
j_gene: TRBJ1-2
v_gene: TRBV9
CDR3aa: CASSRLGRINYGYTF
CDR3nt: TGTGCCAGCAGCAGATTGGGACGGATTAACTATGGCTACACCTTC

d_gene: TRBD1
abundance: NA
j_gene: TRBJ2-2
v_gene: TRBV11-3
CDR3aa: CASSFSASLDRGHDGELFF
CDR3nt: TGTGCCAGCAGCTTTAGTGCCTCGTTGGACAGGGGGCATGACGGGGAGCTGTTTTTT

d_gene: NA
abundance: NA
j_gene: TRBJ1-6
v_gene: TRBV7-2
CDR3aa: CASSPQNRDSPLHF
CDR3nt: TGTGCCAGCAGCCCCCAGAATCGGGATTCACCCCTCCACTTT

d_gene: NA
abundance: NA
j_gene: TRBJ2-1
v_gene: TRBV6-1
CDR3aa: CASRRTAENEQFF
CDR3nt: TGTGCCAGCAGACGGACCGCAGAGAATGAGCAGTTCTTC

d_gene: TRBD2
abundance: NA
j_gene: TRBJ2-7
v_gene: TRBV5-1
CDR3aa: CASRLAGTVYEQYF
CDR3nt: TGCGCCAGCCGACTAGCGGGTACGGTCTACGAGCAGTACTTC

d_gene: NA
abundance: NA
j_gene: TRBJ1-1
v_gene: TRBV20-1
CDR3aa: CSAGGSTEAFF
CDR3nt: TGCAGTGCTGGAGGGAGTACTGAAGCTTTCTTT

d_gene: NA
abundance: few
j_gene: TRBJ1-6
v_gene: TRBV5-1
CDR3aa: CASSLDEQGENSPLHF
CDR3nt: TGCGCCAGCAGCTTGGACGAACAGGGCGAGAATTCACCCCTCCACTTT

d_gene: NA
abundance: few
j_gene: TRBJ1-2
v_gene: TRBV20-1
CDR3aa: CSARSLADYNYGYTF
CDR3nt: TGCAGTGCTAGATCTTTAGCGGACTACAACTATGGCTACACCTTC

d_gene: NA
abundance: NA
j_gene: TRBJ1-5
v_gene: TRBV20-1
CDR3aa: CSARGGAGQPQHF
CDR3nt: TGCAGTGCTAGAGGGGGCGCGGGGCAGCCCCAGCATTTT

d_gene: TRBD2
abundance: NA
j_gene: TRBJ2-3
v_gene: TRBV6-5
CDR3aa: CASSYSKREGSEDTQYF
CDR3nt: TGTGCCAGCAGTTACTCAAAGCGGGAGGGCAGTGAAGATACGCAGTATTTT

d_gene: NA
abundance: NA
j_gene: TRBJ1-3
v_gene: TRBV15
CDR3aa: CATSSEQGSGGNTIYF
CDR3nt: TGTGCCACCAGCAGTGAACAGGGCTCGGGAGGAAACACCATATATTTT

d_gene: TRBD2
abundance: NA
j_gene: TRBJ2-3
v_gene: TRBV20-1
CDR3aa: CSAPSGRAADTQYF
CDR3nt: TGCAGTGCTCCTAGCGGGAGAGCCGCAGATACGCAGTATTTT

d_gene: NA
abundance: NA
j_gene: TRBJ1-3
v_gene: TRBV19
CDR3aa: CASRDGAAGNTIYF
CDR3nt: TGTGCCAGTAGAGACGGAGCAGCTGGAAACACCATATATTTT

d_gene: NA
abundance: NA
j_gene: TRBJ1-3
v_gene: TRBV30
CDR3aa: CAWSEDSGNTIYF
CDR3nt: TGTGCCTGGAGCGAAGACTCTGGAAACACCATATATTTT

d_gene: NA
abundance: NA
j_gene: TRBJ2-7
v_gene: TRBV7-2
CDR3aa: CASSLPGLYEQYF
CDR3nt: TGTGCCAGCAGCTTACCGGGTCTATACGAGCAGTACTTC

d_gene: TRBD2
abundance: NA
j_gene: TRBJ2-5
v_gene: TRBV7-7
CDR3aa: CASSFRRGGLAGRRDQETQYF
CDR3nt: TGTGCTAGCAGCTTTCGTAGGGGAGGACTAGCGGGACGTCGGGACCAAGAGACCCAGTACTTC